Presented here are 5 T cell receptor beta chains from one specimen sequenced in a study of T-cell reconstitution after alpha-beta-depleted transplantation in children listed by TCRdb under 2016. Reading the label with the study, this specimen's treatment or condition is: allogeneic hematopoietic cell transplantation with graft depleted of TCRalphabeta T cells and CD19 B cells. Library method: PCR. Instrument used: Illumina HiSeq 2500. TCR libraries were prepared with molecular barcoding, using unique molecular identifiers to normalize TCRbeta repertoire quantification. In TCRdb, the public reads were trimmed at Q25 with fastp and aligned with MiXCR, with productive beta chains retained. Entries are consolidated by CDR3 protein sequence, retaining the most common genes and DNA. This sample is represented by 200,000 to 250,000 distinct CDR3 sequences; about 8.7% of them were singletons. Less than 40% of the sample is in the top ten clones.

Sample: PBMCs, mostly from graft donor cells, taken 360 days after TCRalphabeta/CD19-depleted stem cell transplant. The origin of the receptors is a male patient aged 2-9 years who had a stem cell transplant for acute myeloid leukemia, so the T cells may come from the graft donor.

This clonotype appeared many times. The chain has TRBV15 and TRBJ2-7, with 10 bases lining up with TRBD1. This CDR3 region has 15 residues. Germline V gene sequence: CDR1 LNHNV, CDR2 YYDKDF (reference sequence). After removal of 0 bases from V and 4 bases from J, the junction contained 3 bases not matched to a gene. The CDR3 DNA reads as TGTGCCACCAGCAGAGAGGACAGGGGGTGGTACGAGCAGTACTTC. Amino acids: CATSREDRGWYEQYF.

The table lists this clonotype with many counts. The chain recombines TRBV20-1 with TRBJ2-7, with no clear D. Between the trimmed V and J ends, which lost 3 bases and 3 bases, there was a span of 12 bases. CDR1 is DFQATT and CDR2 is SNEGSKA in the germline V gene (reference sequence). CDR3 length equals 13 residues. CDR3 region: CSARWGTLYEQYF. Written as DNA, the CDR3 is TGCAGTGCTAGGTGGGGAACTCTCTACGAGCAGTACTTC.

This sequence joins TRBV5-1 and TRBJ2-1; D not certain. The CDR3 runs 13 residues. Germline CDR1 SGHRS, CDR2 YFSETQ. Trimming pared 0 bases from V and 10 bases from J, leaving 11 bases between. The chain's CDR3 is CASSLVGLEEQFF. CDR3 DNA sequence: TGCGCCAGCAGCTTGGTTGGCCTTGAGGAGCAGTTCTTC.

This clonotype appeared many times. V usage is TRBV10-3 and J usage is TRBJ2-1; possibly TRBD1 for D (5 bases). V lost 6 bases to trimming and J lost 8 bases, with 14 bases between them. The CDR3 runs 13 residues. The germline V gene has CDR1 ENHRY and CDR2 SYGVKD. The CDR3 protein is CAIRGEGWDEQFF. In DNA form, the CDR3 reads TGTGCCATCAGAGGGGAAGGGTGGGATGAGCAGTTCTTC.

This clonotype was counted ten times or more. This sequence joins TRBV5-1 and TRBJ2-1; the D gene could be TRBD1 or TRBD2 (5 bases each). The CDR3 is 15 residues long. Looked up from germline, CDR1 is SGHRS and CDR2 is YFSETQ. Trimming left V 6 bases short and J 4 bases short, with 17 bases between. CDR3 bases: TGCGCCAGCACCGTAGGGACCCTAGAGTACAATGAGCAGTTCTTC. Its protein product is CASTVGTLEYNEQFF.